Listed here are 26 T cell receptor beta chains from one sample, sequenced in a study of shared clonotypes between healthy human individuals (dated by TCRdb to 2018 to 2020). The library was generated by the immunoSEQ multiplex PCR assay. In TCRdb, the immuneACCESS table is reduced to in-frame sequences with V and J assigned. These tables do not hold every clone; where another copy was compared, an unresolved V gene accounts for under half, and the others remain unexplained. The sample table lists 550,000 to 700,000 clones, about three quarters of them with a count of one. Under 2% of the sample rests with the top ten. Sequencing was carried out using memory CD4+ T cells sorted from blood. The cell subset or site label here, explained by the study, means: CD45RA-negative fraction. These receptors were obtained from a woman in her twenties or thirties in good health.

The rearrangement joins TRBV4-1 to TRBJ1-4; maybe TRBD1 (5 bases). CDR1 and CDR2 from the germline V gene are MGHRA and YSYEKL. V lost 3 bases and J 6 bases, leaving 11 bases between the germline ends. The CDR3 runs to 14 residues. The CDR3 DNA is TGCGCCAGCAGCCATGGGACCGTTGATGAAAAACTGTTTTTT. This sequence encodes CASSHGTVDEKLFF.

Here the CDR3 reads CASSQGPTTGNTIYF. As DNA, the CDR3 is TGTGCCAGCAGCCAGGGACCGACGACAGGAAACACCATATATTTT. This chain uses TRBV7-3 with TRBJ1-3; TRBD1 might be the D (5 bases). Germline CDR1 is SGHTA and CDR2 is FQGTGA. The germline V and J ends were trimmed by 5 bases and 4 bases, with 15 bases remaining between them. This CDR3 comprises 15 residues.

This chain's CDR3 is CASSQSSGAQAFYGELFF. CDR3 in DNA: TGTGCCAGCAGCCAATCGTCGGGGGCGCAGGCGTTTTACGGGGAGCTGTTTTTT. The chain employs TRBV16 and TRBJ2-2; TRBD1 or TRBD2 may be the D gene (6 bases each). Between the trimmed V and J ends, which lost 0 bases and 7 bases, there was a span of 21 bases. CDR3 length equals 18 residues. Per germline, CDR1 KGHSY and CDR2 FQNENV.

This sequence joins TRBV6-6 and TRBJ1-4; D possibly corresponds to TRBD1 (6 bases). CDR1 and CDR2 from the germline V gene are MNHNY and SVGAGI (reference sequence). The V gene lost 0 bases and the J gene lost 8 bases, with 13 bases spanning the gap. CDR3 length equals 15 residues. The CDR3 DNA is TGTGCCAGCAGTTACTCGTCTCCGGGGGCCGAAAAACTGTTTTTT. Protein: CASSYSSPGAEKLFF.

Remarks on this clone: At the DNA level, this CDR3 is encoded by other sequences in the same sample as well. J is TRBJ2-7 and V is TRBV10-3; TRBD1 aligns across 9 bases. CDR3 length: 12 amino acids. Trimming cost V 6 bases and J 3 bases; bases outside gene matches: 0. Germline assignment: CDR1 ENHRY and CDR2 SYGVKD. CDR3 DNA: TGTGCCATCAGGACAGGGGGCTACGAGCAGTACTTC. As protein: CAIRTGGYEQYF.

The chain couples TRBV5-1 to TRBJ1-1; no firm D call. V lost 2 bases and J 3 bases, leaving 17 bases between the germline ends. CDR1 is SGHRS and CDR2 is YFSETQ in the germline V gene. The CDR3 covers 16 residues. CDR3 region: CASSFGEGFSDTEAFF. In nucleotides, the CDR3 is TGCGCCAGCAGCTTTGGGGAGGGATTCAGTGACACTGAAGCTTTCTTT.

V gene TRBV27 combines with J gene TRBJ1-2, with TRBD1 identical over 9 bases. CDR3 length equals 15 residues. Germline V gene sequence: CDR1 MNHEY, CDR2 SMNVEV (reference sequence). The trim removed 3 bases at V and 7 bases at J, leaving 9 bases unmatched. The CDR3: CASSFSTGGVFGYTF. CDR3 bases: TGTGCCAGCAGTTTTTCGACAGGGGGGGTTTTTGGCTACACCTTC.

In its sample, this clone was seen many times. The CDR3 here is CASSSPRDRGPRGGANVLTF. CDR3 sequence (DNA): TGTGCCAGCAGTTCCCCCCGAGACAGAGGGCCTCGAGGTGGGGCCAACGTCCTGACTTTC. This sequence joins TRBV28 and TRBJ2-6; TRBD1 or TRBD2 may be the D gene (5 bases each). The germline CDR1 and CDR2 sequences are MDHEN and SYDVKM. The V and J ends lost 4 bases and 3 bases respectively, with 25 bases between them. The CDR3 is 20 residues long.

This rearrangement joins TRBV28 to TRBJ2-7; D perhaps matches TRBD1 (6 bases). This CDR3 contains 12 residues. Germline CDR1 MDHEN, CDR2 SYDVKM. The ends were cut back, 4 bases at V and 11 bases at J, with 15 bases in the middle. The CDR3 nucleotides are TGTGCCAGCAGTTCCGACAGGAAAGGGGAGTACTTC. The encoded protein is CASSSDRKGEYF.

Worth noting for this clone: Additional DNA sequences in this sample encode the identical CDR3. The rearrangement uses TRBV5-1 and TRBJ1-1; D gene unclear. V lost 5 bases and J 2 bases, leaving 13 bases between the germline ends. CDR1 and CDR2 from the germline V gene are SGHRS and YFSETQ. The CDR3 extends over 14 amino acids. In DNA, the CDR3 is TGCGCCAGCAGTCTCGGTCCGGCCAACACTGAAGCTTTCTTT. Protein: CASSLGPANTEAFF.

This sequence joins TRBV15 and TRBJ2-1; 11 nucleotides line up with TRBD2. The ends lost 0 bases at V and 8 bases at J; junction bases unmatched: 9. The germline V gene encodes CDR1 LNHNV and CDR2 YYDKDF (reference sequence). The CDR3 is made up of 17 amino acids. CDR3 sequence reads: CATSRDGGLAGGDEQFF. DNA of the CDR3: TGTGCCACCAGCAGAGATGGGGGCCTAGCGGGAGGCGATGAGCAGTTCTTC.

This clone was seen once. CDR3 protein: CSAKVLNSEQYF. CDR3 DNA: TGCAGCGCCAAGGTTTTGAACTCCGAGCAGTACTTC. The chain joins TRBV29-1 to TRBJ2-7; D gene uncertain. CDR3 length: 12 residues. V was trimmed by 7 bases and J by 6 bases, leaving 16 bases between them. Germline V CDR1 and CDR2: SQVTM, ANQGSEA.

This chain connects TRBV30 to TRBJ2-3, with 13 nucleotides matching TRBD2. The CDR3 spans 17 residues. The germline V gene encodes CDR1 GTSNPN and CDR2 SVGIG (reference sequence). J gave up 2 bases and V 0 bases, and 5 bases lay outside the gene matches. The CDR3 loop reads CAWSVPGLAGTTDTQYF. In DNA form, the CDR3 reads TGTGCCTGGAGTGTGCCGGGACTAGCGGGGACCACAGATACGCAGTATTTT.

The chain has TRBV27 and TRBJ2-1; 9 bases are shared with TRBD2. V shed 3 bases, J shed 2 bases, and the junction held 2 bases outside the gene matches. Germline lookup yields CDR1 MNHEY and CDR2 SMNVEV (reference sequence). The CDR3 consists of 15 residues. CDR3 nucleotides: TGTGCCAGCAGTTTTCGCGGGAGGGCCTACAATGAGCAGTTCTTC. As protein: CASSFRGRAYNEQFF.

V and J are TRBV28 and TRBJ1-2, with 10 bases lining up with TRBD1. Germline trimming cut 6 bases from V and 5 bases from J; bases unmatched to any gene: 6. CDR3 length equals 14 residues. Germline V gives CDR1 MDHEN, CDR2 SYDVKM. CDR3 residues: CASRDRGGSYGYTF. DNA of the CDR3: TGTGCCAGCAGGGACAGGGGGGGGAGTTATGGCTACACCTTC.

The chain carries TRBV9 and TRBJ2-2; weak D call: TRBD2 (6 bases). This CDR3 contains 16 residues. The V gene lost 0 bases and the J gene lost 0 bases, with 9 bases spanning the gap. Germline assignment: CDR1 SGDLS and CDR2 YYNGEE. Written as DNA, the CDR3 is TGTGCCAGCAGCGTAGATACGGGAGCGAACACCGGGGAGCTGTTTTTT. It is translated as CASSVDTGANTGELFF. The full variable domain, in which reference TRBV9 and TRBJ2-2 provide the parts outside the CDR3, is DSGVTQTPKHLITATGQRVTLRCSPRSGDLSVYWYQQSLDQGLQFLIQYYNGEERAKGNILERFSAQQFPDLHSELNLSSLELGDSALYFCASSVDTGANTGELFFGEGSRLTVL.

Comment on this clone: A much bigger clone sits one base away, suggesting this may be a read error. Additional DNA sequences in this sample encode the identical CDR3. V gene TRBV30 combines with J gene TRBJ1-1; possibly TRBD1 for D (6 bases). Trimming pared 3 bases from V and 1 base from J, leaving 9 bases between. CDR3 length: 13 residues. Germline CDR1 reads GTSNPN; CDR2 reads SVGIG (reference sequence). CDR3 sequence reads: CAWRTGPNTEAFF. The CDR3 DNA reads TGTGCCTGGAGAACAGGGCCGAACACTGAAGCTTTCTTT.

The rearrangement uses TRBV28 and TRBJ1-5; no clear D gene. The CDR3 contains 13 residues. The V and J ends lost 3 bases and 6 bases respectively, with 9 bases between them. In germline, CDR1 is MDHEN, CDR2 SYDVKM. The CDR3: CASSFSVGQPQHF. CDR3 sequence (DNA): TGTGCCAGCAGTTTTTCCGTAGGTCAGCCCCAGCATTTT.

This rearrangement joins TRBV28 to TRBJ1-4, with a possible D match to TRBD1 (5 bases). V was pared by 6 bases and J by 7 bases, with 12 bases between. The germline gives CDR1 MDHEN, CDR2 SYDVKM. This CDR3 comprises 13 residues. The chain's CDR3 is CASRLGVAEKLFF. As DNA, the CDR3 is TGTGCCAGCAGGTTAGGGGTGGCTGAAAAACTGTTTTTT. The full variable domain, with the rest looked up from reference TRBV28 and TRBJ1-4, is DVKVTQSSRYLVKRTGEKVFLECVQDMDHENMFWYRQDPGLGLRLIYFSYDVKMKEKGDIPEGYSVSREKKERFSLILESASTNQTSMYLCASRLGVAEKLFFGSGTQLSVL.

The V and J genes are TRBV6-1 and TRBJ1-3; D is unclear. Per the germline V gene, CDR1 is MNHNS and CDR2 is SASEGT. This CDR3 is built from 15 residues. Between the trimmed V and J ends, which lost 1 base and 0 bases, there was a span of 7 bases. The CDR3 coding sequence is TGTGCCAGCAGTGAAGACGCCAGCTCTGGAAACACCATATATTTT. This codes for CASSEDASSGNTIYF.

CDR3 amino acids: CASSSTSGEETQYF. In DNA, the CDR3 is TGCGCCAGCAGCTCCACTAGCGGGGAGGAGACCCAGTACTTC. The V call is TRBV5-1, the J call TRBJ2-5; 10 bases align to TRBD2. Germline-derived CDR1 and CDR2 are SGHRS and YFSETQ. Germline trimming cut 3 bases from V and 5 bases from J; bases unmatched to any gene: 4. CDR3 length equals 14 residues.

The chain recombines TRBV10-3 with TRBJ2-6; TRBD1 or TRBD2 may be the D gene (5 bases each). V shed 4 bases and J shed 2 bases, with 12 bases lying between them. Germline CDR1 is ENHRY and CDR2 is SYGVKD. The CDR3 is made up of 16 amino acids. CDR3 sequence (DNA): TGTGCCATCAGTGGTGTCAGGGAGACTGGGGCCAACGTCCTGACTTTC. Translated: CAISGVRETGANVLTF.

The rearrangement joins TRBV9 to TRBJ2-7; 9 positions match TRBD2. With V trimmed by 2 bases and J by 1 base, 4 bases remained unmatched. The germline V gene has CDR1 SGDLS and CDR2 YYNGEE. The CDR3 totals 15 residues. The CDR3 DNA is TGTGCCAGCAGCGTGGGGACTAGCCAGTCCTACGAGCAGTACTTC. This encodes CASSVGTSQSYEQYF.

This clone was counted between two and nine times. This sequence joins TRBV28 and TRBJ2-7; 8 nucleotides agree with TRBD1. Trimming at V came to 4 bases and at J to 2 bases, leaving 4 bases not matched to a gene. The germline CDR1 and CDR2 sequences are MDHEN and SYDVKM. The CDR3 length is 14 residues. The CDR3 DNA is TGTGCCAGCAGTTCAGGACAGGGACCCTACGAGCAGTACTTC. Protein sequence: CASSSGQGPYEQYF. The full variable domain, with the rest looked up from reference TRBV28 and TRBJ2-7, is DVKVTQSSRYLVKRTGEKVFLECVQDMDHENMFWYRQDPGLGLRLIYFSYDVKMKEKGDIPEGYSVSREKKERFSLILESASTNQTSMYLCASSSGQGPYEQYFGPGTRLTVT.

The J gene is TRBJ1-5, the V gene TRBV28; D is unresolved. Germline CDR1 MDHEN, CDR2 SYDVKM. The CDR3 contains 13 residues. The V and J ends lost 7 bases and 6 bases respectively, with 13 bases between them. The CDR3 sequence: CASIKVLSQPQHF. The CDR3 region has the DNA TGTGCCAGCATCAAGGTCCTTAGTCAGCCCCAGCATTTT.

The gene calls are TRBV6-6 and TRBJ1-3, with unresolved D. Trimming took off 8 bases at V and 2 bases at J, with 10 bases between the two ends. This CDR3 contains 13 residues. Germline loops: CDR1 MNHNY, CDR2 SVGAGI (reference sequence). In DNA form, the CDR3 reads TGTGCCAGCTCCCGGGAGGCTGGAAACACCATATATTTT. Its translation: CASSREAGNTIYF.